A selection of T cell receptor beta chains follows, all from one sample in a study of blood T cell repertoires in COVID-19. Generated by immunoSEQ multiplex PCR, the TCRdb table keeps only in-frame clones and is missing some. This table holds approximately 100,000 clones, approximately 90% found once. The material sequenced was peripheral blood. The receptors here all came from a human donor in a cohort sampled during active COVID-19. Both conserved end residues are trimmed from each CDR3. Fields, in order: J gene, V gene, CDR3 protein.

>TRBJ2-1|TRBV19
ASRHTGTDSYNEQF
>TRBJ1-5|TRBV5-6
ASSLAGGLNQPQH
>TRBJ2-3|TRBV7-6
ASSFGLAGWGDTQY
>TRBJ1-1|TRBV12-3/TRBV12-4
ASRPGQAQAF
>TRBJ2-5|TRBV19
ASRSGGQETQY
>TRBJ1-2|TRBV28
ASRGQGSRNYGYT
>TRBJ2-7|TRBV5-1
ASSSAGTDYEQY
>TRBJ1-1|TRBV7-3
ASRRSA
>TRBJ1-3|TRBV6-5
ASRNRQGENTIY
>TRBJ2-4|TRBV7-9
ASSYGTSAKNIQY
>TRBJ2-1|TRBV5-1
ASSLSVGGNEQF
>TRBJ1-1|TRBV5-4
ASSQWEGTAF
>TRBJ2-1|TRBV19
ATEDPRGRPDNEQF
>TRBJ2-2|TRBV15
ATNAGLAGVVRELF
>TRBJ1-3|TRBV13
ASSLGAGVQGTIY
>TRBJ1-2|TRBV24-1
ATSDRGTGGYGYT
>TRBJ2-2|TRBV28
ASSSPGQGKAGELF
>TRBJ2-7|TRBV6-5
ASSSAGGQQY